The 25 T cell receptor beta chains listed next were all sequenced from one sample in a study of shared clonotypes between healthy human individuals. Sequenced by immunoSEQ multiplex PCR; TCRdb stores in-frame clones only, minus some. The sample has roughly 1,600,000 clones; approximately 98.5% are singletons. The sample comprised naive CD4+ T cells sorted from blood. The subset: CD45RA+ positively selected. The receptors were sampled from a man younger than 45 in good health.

The CDR3 is CAISETGLTYEQYF. CDR3 nucleotide sequence: TGTGCCATCAGTGAGACAGGGCTTACCTACGAGCAGTACTTC. The V gene is TRBV10-3, the J gene TRBJ2-7, with D tentatively TRBD1 (6 bases). This CDR3 has 14 amino acids. The V end lost 2 bases, the J end lost 2 bases, and 10 bases lay between the germline ends. The V gene's germline CDR1 is ENHRY and CDR2 SYGVKD.

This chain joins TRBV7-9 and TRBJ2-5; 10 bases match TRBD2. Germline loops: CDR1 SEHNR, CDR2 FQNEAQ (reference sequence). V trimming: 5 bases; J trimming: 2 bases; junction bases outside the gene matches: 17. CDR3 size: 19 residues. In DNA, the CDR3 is TGTGCCAGCAGCCCCCTCACTAGCGGGGCGGACATCCTTCAAGAGACCCAGTACTTC. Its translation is CASSPLTSGADILQETQYF. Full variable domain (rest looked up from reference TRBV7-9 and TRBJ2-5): DTGVSQNPRHKITKRGQNVTFRCDPISEHNRLYWYRQTLGQGPEFLTYFQNEAQLEKSRLLSDRFSAERPKGSFSTLEIQRTEQGDSAMYLCASSPLTSGADILQETQYFGPGTRLLVL.

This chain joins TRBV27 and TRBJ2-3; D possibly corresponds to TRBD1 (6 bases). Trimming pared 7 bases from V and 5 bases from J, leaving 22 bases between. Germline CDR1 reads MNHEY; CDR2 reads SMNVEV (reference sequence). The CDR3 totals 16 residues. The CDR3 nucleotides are TGTGCCAGCACCCCTTATTACGACAGGATAGAAGATACGCAGTATTTT. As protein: CASTPYYDRIEDTQYF.

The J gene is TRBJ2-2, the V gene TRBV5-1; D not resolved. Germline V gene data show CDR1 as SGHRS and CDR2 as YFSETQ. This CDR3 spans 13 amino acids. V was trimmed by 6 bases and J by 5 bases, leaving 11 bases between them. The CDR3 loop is CASNSGSTGELFF. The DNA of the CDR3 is TGCGCCAGCAACTCGGGTTCGACCGGGGAGCTGTTTTTT.

CDR3 nucleotides: TGCAGCGTTGCGGCGGGAACCCCCTACAATGAGCAGTTCTTC. Encoded protein: CSVAAGTPYNEQFF. The rearrangement links TRBV29-1 to TRBJ2-1; perhaps TRBD2 as D (6 bases). Germline-derived CDR1 and CDR2 are SQVTM and ANQGSEA. Trimming removed 4 bases at V and 2 bases at J, with 12 bases between. The CDR3 runs to 14 residues.

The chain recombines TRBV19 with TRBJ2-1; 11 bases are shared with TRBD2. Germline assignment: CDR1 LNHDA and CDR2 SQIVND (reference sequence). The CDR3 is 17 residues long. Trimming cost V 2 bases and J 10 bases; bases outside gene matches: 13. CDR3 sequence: CASSITTGLAVRREQFF. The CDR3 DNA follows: TGTGCCAGTAGTATAACAACGGGACTAGCGGTTCGGAGGGAGCAGTTCTTC.

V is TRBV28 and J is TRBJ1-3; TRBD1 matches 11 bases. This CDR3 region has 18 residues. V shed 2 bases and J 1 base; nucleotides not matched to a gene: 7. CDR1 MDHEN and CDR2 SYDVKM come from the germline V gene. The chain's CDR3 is CASSLRMDRGPSGNTIYF. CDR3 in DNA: TGTGCCAGCAGTTTACGGATGGACAGGGGGCCTTCTGGAAACACCATATATTTT.

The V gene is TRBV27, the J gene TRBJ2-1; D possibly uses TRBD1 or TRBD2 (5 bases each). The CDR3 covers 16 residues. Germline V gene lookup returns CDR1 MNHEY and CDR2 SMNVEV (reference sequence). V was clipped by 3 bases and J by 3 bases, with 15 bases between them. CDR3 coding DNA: TGTGCCAGCAGTTTTGGGGGTGTCGGTTACTACAATGAGCAGTTCTTC. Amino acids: CASSFGGVGYYNEQFF.

The DNA of the CDR3 is TGTGCCAGCCGCCGCGGCGGCGATGAGACCCAGTACTTC. Translated, it gives CASRRGGDETQYF. The chain employs TRBV28 and TRBJ2-5; D remains ambiguous. This CDR3 spans 13 amino acids. Germline CDR1 and CDR2: MDHEN and SYDVKM. With 8 bases removed from V and 5 bases from J, the gap between germline ends came to 15 bases.

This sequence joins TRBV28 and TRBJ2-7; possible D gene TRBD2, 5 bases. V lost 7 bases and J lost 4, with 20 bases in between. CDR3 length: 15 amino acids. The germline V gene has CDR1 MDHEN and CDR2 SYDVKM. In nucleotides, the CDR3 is TGTGCCAGCAATGAGGGTTGGCTAGCTGGGTACGAGCAGTACTTC. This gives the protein CASNEGWLAGYEQYF.

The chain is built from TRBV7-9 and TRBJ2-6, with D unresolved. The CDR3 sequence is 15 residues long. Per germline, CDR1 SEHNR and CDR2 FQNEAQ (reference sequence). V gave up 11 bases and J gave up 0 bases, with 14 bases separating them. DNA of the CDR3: TGTGCCGGAAATAAGGGTGCCTCTGGGGCCAACGTCCTGACTTTC. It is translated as CAGNKGASGANVLTF.

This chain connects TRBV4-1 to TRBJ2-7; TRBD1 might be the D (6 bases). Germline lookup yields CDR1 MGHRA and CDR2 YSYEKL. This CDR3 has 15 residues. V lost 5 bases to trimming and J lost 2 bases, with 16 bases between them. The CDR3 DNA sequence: TGCGCCAGCAGCTTAATACAGGGTATAGCCTACGAGCAGTACTTC. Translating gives CASSLIQGIAYEQYF.

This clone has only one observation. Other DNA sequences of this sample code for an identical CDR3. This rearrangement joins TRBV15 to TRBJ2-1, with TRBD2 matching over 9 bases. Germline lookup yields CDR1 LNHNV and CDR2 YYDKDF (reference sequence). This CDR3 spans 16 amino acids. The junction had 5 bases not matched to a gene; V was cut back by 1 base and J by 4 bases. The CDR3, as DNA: TGTGCCACCAGCAGAGGGGGTAGCGGGAGTTACAATGAGCAGTTCTTC. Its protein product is CATSRGGSGSYNEQFF. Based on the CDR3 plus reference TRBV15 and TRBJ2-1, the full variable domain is DAMVIQNPRYQVTQFGKPVTLSCSQTLNHNVMYWYQQKSSQAPKLLFHYYDKDFNNEADTPDNFQSRRPNTSFCFLDIRSPGLGDTAMYLCATSRGGSGSYNEQFFGPGTRLTVL.

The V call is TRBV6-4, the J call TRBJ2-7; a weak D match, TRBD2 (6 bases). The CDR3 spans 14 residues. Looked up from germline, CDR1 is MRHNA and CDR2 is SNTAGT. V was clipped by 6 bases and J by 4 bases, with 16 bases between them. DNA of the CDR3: TGTGCCAGCAGGAGTTGGAGGGTGGGATACGAGCAGTACTTC. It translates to CASRSWRVGYEQYF.

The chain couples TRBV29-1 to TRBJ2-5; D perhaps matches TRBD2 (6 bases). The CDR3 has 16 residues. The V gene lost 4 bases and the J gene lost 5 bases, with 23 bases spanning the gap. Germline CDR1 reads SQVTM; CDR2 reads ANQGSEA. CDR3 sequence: CSVVGGAGAARETQYF. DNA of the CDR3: TGCAGCGTTGTCGGGGGAGCCGGAGCCGCGCGGGAGACCCAGTACTTC.

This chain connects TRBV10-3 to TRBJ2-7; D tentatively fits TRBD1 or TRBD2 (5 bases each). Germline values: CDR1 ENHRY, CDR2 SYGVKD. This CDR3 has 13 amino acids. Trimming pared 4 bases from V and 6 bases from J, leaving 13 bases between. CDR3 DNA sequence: TGTGCCATCAGTGGCTCGGGGCATCCCGAGCAGTACTTC. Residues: CAISGSGHPEQYF.

The CDR3 loop reads CASSLDRVVGYTF. CDR3 nucleotides: TGCGCCAGCAGCTTGGACAGGGTAGTTGGCTACACCTTC. This sequence joins TRBV5-1 and TRBJ1-2, with D possibly matching TRBD1 (6 bases). With 0 bases removed from V and 7 bases from J, the gap between germline ends came to 10 bases. CDR3 size: 13 residues. Per the germline V gene, CDR1 is SGHRS and CDR2 is YFSETQ.

The CDR3 region is CASSLGLAEGGNEQFF. CDR3 in DNA: TGCGCCAGCAGCTTGGGCCTAGCGGAGGGTGGCAATGAGCAGTTCTTC. This chain joins TRBV5-1 and TRBJ2-1, with 7 bases identical to TRBD2. V lost 0 bases to trimming and J lost 6 bases; unmatched junction nucleotides: 9. Per germline, CDR1 SGHRS and CDR2 YFSETQ. The CDR3 contains 16 residues.

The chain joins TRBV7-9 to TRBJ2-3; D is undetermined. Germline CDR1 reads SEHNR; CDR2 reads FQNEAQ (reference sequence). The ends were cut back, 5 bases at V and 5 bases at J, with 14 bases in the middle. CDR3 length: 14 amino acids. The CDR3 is CASSRASVGDTQYF. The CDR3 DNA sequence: TGTGCCAGCAGCCGGGCGTCAGTGGGAGATACGCAGTATTTT. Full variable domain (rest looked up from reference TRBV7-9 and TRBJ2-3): DTGVSQNPRHKITKRGQNVTFRCDPISEHNRLYWYRQTLGQGPEFLTYFQNEAQLEKSRLLSDRFSAERPKGSFSTLEIQRTEQGDSAMYLCASSRASVGDTQYFGPGTRLTVL.

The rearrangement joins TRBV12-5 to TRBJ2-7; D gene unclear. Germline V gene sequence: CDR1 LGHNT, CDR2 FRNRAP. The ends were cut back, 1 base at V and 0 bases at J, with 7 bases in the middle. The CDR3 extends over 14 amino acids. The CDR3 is CASGLDVGSYEQYF. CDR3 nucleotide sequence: TGTGCTAGTGGTTTGGACGTGGGCTCCTACGAGCAGTACTTC. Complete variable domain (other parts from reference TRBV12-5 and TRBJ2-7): DARVTQTPRHKVTEMGQEVTMRCQPILGHNTVFWYRQTMMQGLELLAYFRNRAPLDDSGMPKDRFSAEMPDATLATLKIQPSEPRDSAVYFCASGLDVGSYEQYFGPGTRLTVT.

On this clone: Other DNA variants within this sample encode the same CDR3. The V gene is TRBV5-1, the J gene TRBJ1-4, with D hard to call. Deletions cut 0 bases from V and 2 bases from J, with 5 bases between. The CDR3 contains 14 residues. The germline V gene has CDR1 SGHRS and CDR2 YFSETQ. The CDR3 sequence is CASSLEGTNEKLFF. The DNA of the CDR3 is TGCGCCAGCAGCTTGGAAGGTACTAATGAAAAACTGTTTTTT. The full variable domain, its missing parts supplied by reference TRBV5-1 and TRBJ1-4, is KAGVTQTPRYLIKTRGQQVTLSCSPISGHRSVSWYQQTPGQGLQFLFEYFSETQRNKGNFPGRFSGRQFSNSRSEMNVSTLELGDSALYLCASSLEGTNEKLFFGSGTQLSVL.

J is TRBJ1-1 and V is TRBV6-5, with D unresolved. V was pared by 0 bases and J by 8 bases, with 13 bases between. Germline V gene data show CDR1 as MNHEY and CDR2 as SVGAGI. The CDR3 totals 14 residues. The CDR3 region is CASSYSIDGREAFF. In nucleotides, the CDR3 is TGTGCCAGCAGTTACTCGATAGATGGCCGAGAAGCTTTCTTT.

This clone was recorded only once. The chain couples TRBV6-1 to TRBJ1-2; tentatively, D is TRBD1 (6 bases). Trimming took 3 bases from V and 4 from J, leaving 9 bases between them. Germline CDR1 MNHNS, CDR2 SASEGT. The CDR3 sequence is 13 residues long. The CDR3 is CASSDRGVYGYTF. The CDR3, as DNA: TGTGCCAGCAGTGATAGGGGGGTCTATGGCTACACCTTC.

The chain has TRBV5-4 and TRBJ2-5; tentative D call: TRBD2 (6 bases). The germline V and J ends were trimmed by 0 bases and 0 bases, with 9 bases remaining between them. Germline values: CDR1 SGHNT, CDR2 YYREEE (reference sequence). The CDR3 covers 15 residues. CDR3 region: CASSLGGTYQETQYF. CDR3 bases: TGTGCCAGCAGCTTGGGCGGGACGTACCAAGAGACCCAGTACTTC.

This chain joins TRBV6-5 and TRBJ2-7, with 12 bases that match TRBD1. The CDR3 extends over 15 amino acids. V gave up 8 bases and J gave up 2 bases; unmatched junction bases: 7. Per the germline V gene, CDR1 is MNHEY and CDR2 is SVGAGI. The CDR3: CASGSGTGGPYEQYF. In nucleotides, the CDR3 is TGTGCCAGCGGCTCCGGGACAGGGGGCCCCTACGAGCAGTACTTC.